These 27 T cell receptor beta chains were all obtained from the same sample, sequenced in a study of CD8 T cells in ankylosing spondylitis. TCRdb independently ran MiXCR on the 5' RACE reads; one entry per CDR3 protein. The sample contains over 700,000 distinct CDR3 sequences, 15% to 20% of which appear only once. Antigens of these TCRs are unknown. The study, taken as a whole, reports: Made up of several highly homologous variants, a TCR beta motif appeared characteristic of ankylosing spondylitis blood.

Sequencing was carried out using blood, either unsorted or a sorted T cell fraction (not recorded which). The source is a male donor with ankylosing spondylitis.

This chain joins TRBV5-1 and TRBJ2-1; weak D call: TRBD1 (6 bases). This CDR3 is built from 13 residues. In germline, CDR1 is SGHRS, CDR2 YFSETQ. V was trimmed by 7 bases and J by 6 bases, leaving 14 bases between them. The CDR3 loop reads CASAGTDSNEQFF. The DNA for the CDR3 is TGCGCCAGCGCCGGGACGGACAGCAATGAGCAGTTCTTC.

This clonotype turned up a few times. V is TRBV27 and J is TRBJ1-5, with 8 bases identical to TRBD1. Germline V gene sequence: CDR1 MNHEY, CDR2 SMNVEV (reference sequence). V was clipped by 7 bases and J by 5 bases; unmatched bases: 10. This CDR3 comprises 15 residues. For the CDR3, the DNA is TGTGCCAGCAAGAGGACAGGGAGCGCCTATCAGCCCCAGCATTTT. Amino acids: CASKRTGSAYQPQHF.

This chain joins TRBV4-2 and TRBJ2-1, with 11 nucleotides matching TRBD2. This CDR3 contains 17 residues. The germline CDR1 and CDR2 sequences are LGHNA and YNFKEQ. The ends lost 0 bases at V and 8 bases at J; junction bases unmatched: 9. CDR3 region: CASSQDLSSGRWDEQFF. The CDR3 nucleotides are TGTGCCAGCAGCCAAGATTTGTCTAGCGGGAGGTGGGATGAGCAGTTCTTC.

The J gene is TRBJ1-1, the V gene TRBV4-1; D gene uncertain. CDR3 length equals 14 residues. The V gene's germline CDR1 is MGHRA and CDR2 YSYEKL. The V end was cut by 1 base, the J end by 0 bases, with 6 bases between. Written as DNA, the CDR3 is TGCGCCAGCAGCCAAGGAGATCTGAACACTGAAGCTTTCTTT. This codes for CASSQGDLNTEAFF.

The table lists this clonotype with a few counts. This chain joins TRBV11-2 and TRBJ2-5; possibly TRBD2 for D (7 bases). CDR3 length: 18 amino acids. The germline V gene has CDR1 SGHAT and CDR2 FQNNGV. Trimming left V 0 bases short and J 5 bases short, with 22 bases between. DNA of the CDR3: TGTGCCAGCAGCTTAGATGATGGGGGGGCTGTAGTCCGCGAGACCCAGTACTTC. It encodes CASSLDDGGAVVRETQYF.

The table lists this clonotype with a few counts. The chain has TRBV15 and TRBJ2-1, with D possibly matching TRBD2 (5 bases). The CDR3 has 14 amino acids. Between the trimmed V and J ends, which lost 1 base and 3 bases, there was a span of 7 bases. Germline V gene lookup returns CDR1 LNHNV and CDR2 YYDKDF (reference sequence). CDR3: CATSRGGGYNEQFF. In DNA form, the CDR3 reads TGTGCCACCAGCAGAGGCGGAGGCTACAATGAGCAGTTCTTC.

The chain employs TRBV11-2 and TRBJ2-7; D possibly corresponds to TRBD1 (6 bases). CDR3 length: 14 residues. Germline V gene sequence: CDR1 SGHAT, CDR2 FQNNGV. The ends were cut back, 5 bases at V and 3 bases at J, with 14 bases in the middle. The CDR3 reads CASSPEGTFYEQYF. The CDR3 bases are TGTGCCAGCAGCCCAGAGGGGACATTCTACGAGCAGTACTTC.

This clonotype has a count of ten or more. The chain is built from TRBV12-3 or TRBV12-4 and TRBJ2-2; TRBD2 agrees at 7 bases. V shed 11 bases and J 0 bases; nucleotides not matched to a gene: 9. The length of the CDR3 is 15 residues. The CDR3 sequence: CAYRGVPANTGELFF. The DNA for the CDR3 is TGTGCCTACCGGGGGGTACCCGCGAACACCGGGGAGCTGTTTTTT.

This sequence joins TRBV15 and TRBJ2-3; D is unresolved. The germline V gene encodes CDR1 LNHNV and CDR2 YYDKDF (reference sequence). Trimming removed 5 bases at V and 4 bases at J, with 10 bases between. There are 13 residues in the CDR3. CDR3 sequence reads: CATSRNSPDTQYF. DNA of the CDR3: TGTGCCACCAGCCGAAATTCACCAGATACGCAGTATTTT. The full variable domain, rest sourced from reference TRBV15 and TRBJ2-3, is DAMVIQNPRYQVTQFGKPVTLSCSQTLNHNVMYWYQQKSSQAPKLLFHYYDKDFNNEADTPDNFQSRRPNTSFCFLDIRSPGLGDTAMYLCATSRNSPDTQYFGPGTRLTVL.

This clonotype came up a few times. CDR3 sequence (DNA): TGTGCCAGCAGTTTATTAGCGGGAGCTTCAGATACGCAGTATTTT. Translation: CASSLLAGASDTQYF. This chain joins TRBV28 and TRBJ2-3, with 9 bases lining up with TRBD2. The CDR3 sequence is 15 residues long. Germline V gene sequence: CDR1 MDHEN, CDR2 SYDVKM. Unmatched junction bases numbered 3, after V lost 1 base and J lost 4 bases.

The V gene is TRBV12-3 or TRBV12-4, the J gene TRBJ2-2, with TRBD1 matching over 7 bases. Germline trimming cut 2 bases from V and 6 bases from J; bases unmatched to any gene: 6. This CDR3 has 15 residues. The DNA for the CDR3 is TGTGCCAGCAGTTTATGGGGACAGACACCCGGGGAGCTGTTTTTT. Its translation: CASSLWGQTPGELFF.

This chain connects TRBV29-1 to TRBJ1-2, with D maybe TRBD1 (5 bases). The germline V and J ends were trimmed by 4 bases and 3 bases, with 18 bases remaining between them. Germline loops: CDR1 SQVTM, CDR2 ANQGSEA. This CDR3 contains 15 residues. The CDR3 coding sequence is TGCAGCGTTGGGCTACAGCCCCCCAGGGACTATGGCTACACCTTC. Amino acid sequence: CSVGLQPPRDYGYTF. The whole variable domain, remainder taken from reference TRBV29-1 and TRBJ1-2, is SAVISQKPSRDICQRGTSLTIQCQVDSQVTMMFWYRQQPGQSLTLIATANQGSEATYESGFVIDKFPISRPNLTFSTLTVSNMSPEDSSIYLCSVGLQPPRDYGYTFGSGTRLTVV.

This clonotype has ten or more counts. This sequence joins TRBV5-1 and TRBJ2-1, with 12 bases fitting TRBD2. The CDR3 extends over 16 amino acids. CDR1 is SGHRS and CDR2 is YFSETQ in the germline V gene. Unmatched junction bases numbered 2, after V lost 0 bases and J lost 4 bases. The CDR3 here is CASSLVLAGGYNEQFF. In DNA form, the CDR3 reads TGCGCCAGCAGCTTGGTACTAGCGGGGGGTTACAATGAGCAGTTCTTC.

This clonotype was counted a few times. The CDR3 nucleotides read TGTGCCAGCAGTTTAGCCTATGAAAAACTGTTTTTT. This encodes CASSLAYEKLFF. This chain connects TRBV12-3 or TRBV12-4 to TRBJ1-4; no clear D. The CDR3 sequence is 12 residues long. The V gene lost 0 bases and the J gene lost 6 bases, with 2 bases spanning the gap.

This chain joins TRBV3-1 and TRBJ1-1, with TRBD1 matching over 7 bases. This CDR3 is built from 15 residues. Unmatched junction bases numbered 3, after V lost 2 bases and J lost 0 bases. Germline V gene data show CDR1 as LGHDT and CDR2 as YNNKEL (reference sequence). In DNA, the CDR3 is TGTGCCAGCAGCCAATTTACAGGGGTGAACACTGAAGCTTTCTTT. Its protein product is CASSQFTGVNTEAFF. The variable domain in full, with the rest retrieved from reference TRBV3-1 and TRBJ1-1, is DTAVSQTPKYLVTQMGNDKSIKCEQNLGHDTMYWYKQDSKKFLKIMFSYNNKELIINETVPNRFSPKSPDKAHLNLHINSLELGDSAVYFCASSQFTGVNTEAFFGQGTRLTVV.

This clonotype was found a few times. The CDR3 loop is CSARLQANEKLFF. The CDR3 DNA reads as TGCAGTGCTAGGTTGCAGGCTAATGAAAAACTGTTTTTT. V and J are TRBV20-1 and TRBJ1-4; D not resolved. The CDR3 contains 13 residues. CDR1 and CDR2 from the germline V gene are DFQATT and SNEGSKA (reference sequence). Trimming removed 3 bases from V and 3 bases from J, with 8 bases in between.

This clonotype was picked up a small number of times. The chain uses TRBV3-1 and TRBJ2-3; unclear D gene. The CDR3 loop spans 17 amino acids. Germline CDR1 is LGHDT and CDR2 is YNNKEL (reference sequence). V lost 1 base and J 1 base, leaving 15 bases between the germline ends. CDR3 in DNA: TGTGCCAGCAGCCAAGGTATGTCGCTGGCTGGCACAGATACGCAGTATTTT. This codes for CASSQGMSLAGTDTQYF.

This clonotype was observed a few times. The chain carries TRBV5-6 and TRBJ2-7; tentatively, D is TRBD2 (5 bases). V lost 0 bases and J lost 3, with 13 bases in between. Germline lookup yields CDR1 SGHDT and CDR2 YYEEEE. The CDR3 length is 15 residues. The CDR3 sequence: CASSLEGRVGYEQYF. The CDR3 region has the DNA TGTGCCAGCAGCTTGGAAGGGAGAGTGGGCTACGAGCAGTACTTC.

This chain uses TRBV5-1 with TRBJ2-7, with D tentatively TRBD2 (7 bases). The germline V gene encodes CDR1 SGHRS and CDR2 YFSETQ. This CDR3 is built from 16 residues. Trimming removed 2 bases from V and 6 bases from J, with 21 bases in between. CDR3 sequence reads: CASSLGPGGPPAEQYF. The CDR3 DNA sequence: TGCGCCAGCAGCTTAGGACCCGGGGGGCCTCCCGCCGAGCAGTACTTC.

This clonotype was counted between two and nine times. The CDR3 DNA reads TGTGCCAGCAGCTCCCTCAGTACCGATCAAGAGACCCAGTACTTC. Protein: CASSSLSTDQETQYF. The rearrangement uses TRBV7-8 and TRBJ2-5, with D unclear. The CDR3 has 15 residues. Trimming cost V 4 bases and J 2 bases, with 14 bases left between them. Germline V CDR1 and CDR2: SGHVS, FQNEAQ.

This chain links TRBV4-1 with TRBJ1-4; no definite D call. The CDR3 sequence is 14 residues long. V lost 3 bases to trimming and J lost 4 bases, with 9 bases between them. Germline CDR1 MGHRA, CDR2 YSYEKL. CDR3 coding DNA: TGCGCCAGCAGCCATCGGCAGGATAATGAAAAACTGTTTTTT. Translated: CASSHRQDNEKLFF.

As DNA, the CDR3 is TGTGCCAGCAGCCATAGAGACAGCCCTAATGAAAAACTGTTTTTT. Amino acids: CASSHRDSPNEKLFF. This sequence joins TRBV7-8 and TRBJ1-4, with a possible D match to TRBD1 (5 bases). CDR3 size: 15 residues. Deletions cut 5 bases from V and 3 bases from J, with 13 bases between. The V gene's germline CDR1 is SGHVS and CDR2 FQNEAQ. Variable domain in full (rest from reference TRBV7-8 and TRBJ1-4): GAGVSQSPRYKVAKRGQDVALRCDPISGHVSLFWYQQALGQGPEFLTYFQNEAQLDKSGLPSDRFFAERPEGSVSTLKIQRTQQEDSAVYLCASSHRDSPNEKLFFGSGTQLSVL.

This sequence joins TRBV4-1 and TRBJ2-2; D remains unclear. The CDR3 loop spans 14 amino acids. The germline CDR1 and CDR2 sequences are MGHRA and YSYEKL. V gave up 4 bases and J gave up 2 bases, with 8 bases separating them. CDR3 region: CASSPPINTGELFF. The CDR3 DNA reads TGCGCCAGCAGCCCACCCATAAACACCGGGGAGCTGTTTTTT.

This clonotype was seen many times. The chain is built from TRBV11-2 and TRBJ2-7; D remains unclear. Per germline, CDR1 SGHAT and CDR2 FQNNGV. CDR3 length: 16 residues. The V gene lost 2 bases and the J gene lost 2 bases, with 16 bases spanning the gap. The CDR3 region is CASSLRSQAGTYEQYF. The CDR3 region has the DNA TGTGCCAGCAGCTTAAGGTCTCAGGCTGGGACCTACGAGCAGTACTTC.

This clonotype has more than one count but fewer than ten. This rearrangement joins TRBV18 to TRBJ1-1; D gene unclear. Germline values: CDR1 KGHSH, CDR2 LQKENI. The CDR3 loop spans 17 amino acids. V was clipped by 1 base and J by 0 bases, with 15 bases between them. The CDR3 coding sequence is TGTGCCAGCTCACCACGAGTTTTTTCTGGGGTGAACACTGAAGCTTTCTTT. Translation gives CASSPRVFSGVNTEAFF. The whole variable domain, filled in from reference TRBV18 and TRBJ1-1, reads NAGVMQNPRHLVRRRGQEARLRCSPMKGHSHVYWYRQLPEEGLKFMVYLQKENIIDESGMPKERFSAEFPKEGPSILRIQQVVRGDSAAYFCASSPRVFSGVNTEAFFGQGTRLTVV.

This CDR3 reads CASSAVTGGLTDTQYF. The DNA of the CDR3 is TGTGCCAGCAGCGCCGTGACAGGGGGGCTCACAGATACGCAGTATTTT. V usage is TRBV9 and J usage is TRBJ2-3; 9 nucleotides match TRBD1. With 3 bases clipped from V and 2 bases from J, the junction kept 7 bases outside the gene matches. CDR3 length: 16 amino acids. The germline V gene has CDR1 SGDLS and CDR2 YYNGEE.

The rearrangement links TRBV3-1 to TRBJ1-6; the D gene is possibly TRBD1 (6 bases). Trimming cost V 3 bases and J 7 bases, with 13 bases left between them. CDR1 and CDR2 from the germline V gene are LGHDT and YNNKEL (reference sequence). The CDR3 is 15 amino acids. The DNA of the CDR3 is TGTGCCAGCAGCCAGGGGACAACAGGGAATTCACCCCTCCACTTT. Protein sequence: CASSQGTTGNSPLHF. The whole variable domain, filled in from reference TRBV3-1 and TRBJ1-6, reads DTAVSQTPKYLVTQMGNDKSIKCEQNLGHDTMYWYKQDSKKFLKIMFSYNNKELIINETVPNRFSPKSPDKAHLNLHINSLELGDSAVYFCASSQGTTGNSPLHFGNGTRLTVT.